This T cell receptor beta chain was documented in a study of cytomegalovirus exposure and HLA in healthy donors (TCRdb year 2017). Context from the whole study: According to a later analysis, one platform produced both the approximately 110 validation repertoires and the approximately 670 repertoires of the first cohort. A separate validation cohort of 90 to 150 different subjects was used in addition to the approximately 670-subject first cohort. High-throughput TCR immunosequencing, statistical association of individual TCRs with disease status, and machine learning were combined to predict cytomegalovirus infection status. The aim of the study was to test whether cataloging public T cell receptors could identify signatures of past pathogen exposure. Beyond this particular receptor, the publication reports: Most TCR sequences were observed very rarely across donors, whereas some public TCRs were present in many individuals. The authors suggested that the approach could potentially be generalized to other disease states and immunological phenotypes. Three of the identified cytomegalovirus-associated TCR beta chains were confirmed in vitro to be specific for cytomegalovirus antigens. Cytomegalovirus status was reported to be diagnosed by the classifier with high specificity and sensitivity in both the original and validation cohorts. Of the cluster scores, 94% were above 0 in a later analysis, which found that TCRs clustered in the first cohort also tended to co-occur in the approximately 110 validation repertoires. All 120 or so repertoires were used to score co-occurrence in the validation cohort in a later analysis, because that analysis had no HLA typing for the cohort. In the study, around 150 TCR beta chains were listed as associated with cytomegalovirus.

The germline V gene (reference sequence) yields MNHNY for CDR1 and SVGAGI for CDR2. Inclusive of the bounding cysteine and phenylalanine, the CDR3 is 15 residues long. Only CDR3 DNA is held: 45 bases, read in frame from base 1. V and J are trimmed by 2 bases and 2 bases, and the gene matches miss 2 bases of the junction. Separate from the approximately 700-subject first cohort, the validation cohort of roughly 110 subjects was the group to which the donors belonged. The library was generated by the immunoSEQ multiplex PCR assay. On the authors' methods: A statistical classification framework was developed to diagnose cytomegalovirus status using the catalog of TCR beta chain sequences. The clones in this table, taken by TCRdb from immuneACCESS, are in-frame only. Not every clone is retained; where verified, under half of the shortfall comes from an unresolved V gene, and the cause of the rest is unknown. V, J and clone size were drawn from that table, and D and trimming were deduced from the DNA. This sample lists some 240,000 clones; 70% to 90% were detected once. 5.5% to 7% of the sample belongs to the ten largest clones.

For this clone: Its target antigen remains unknown. Base qualities were left out, and no much larger clone turns up one base away.

Sequenced material: PBMCs. This sequence uses TRBV6-6 and TRBJ2-7; TRBD1 matches 11 bases in the middle. The receptor's source is a woman younger than 30 in good health and CMV-seronegative. The DNA reads as follows: TGTGCCAGCAGTTACGGGACAGGGGGGCCCTACGAGCAGTACTTC. Protein translation: CASSYGTGGPYEQYF.